The 7 T cell receptor beta chains reported below all come from one sample, sequenced in a study of blood T cell repertoires in COVID-19. Only in-frame clones appear in the TCRdb table, and some are missing; sequencing was by immunoSEQ multiplex PCR. The sample has 280,000 or so clones; around 90% are singletons. Sequencing was done on a sample of peripheral blood. These receptor sequences come from a young man with active or convalescent COVID-19.

V is TRBV5-5 and J is TRBJ2-7, with a possible D match to TRBD2 (5 bases). The CDR3 extends over 14 amino acids. Germline V CDR1 and CDR2: SGHKS, YYEKEE (reference sequence). Deletions cut 3 bases from V and 0 bases from J, with 10 bases between. The CDR3 DNA follows: TGTGCCAGCAGCTCAGCGGTGAGCTCCTACGAGCAGTACTTC. Translating gives CASSSAVSSYEQYF. Based on the CDR3 plus reference TRBV5-5 and TRBJ2-7, the full variable domain is DAGVTQSPTHLIKTRGQQVTLRCSPISGHKSVSWYQQVLGQGPQFIFQYYEKEERGRGNFPDRFSARQFPNYSSELNVNALLLGDSALYLCASSSAVSSYEQYFGPGTRLTVT.

The V gene is TRBV27, the J gene TRBJ2-7; D not certain. V was pared by 4 bases and J by 1 base, with 8 bases between. The CDR3 sequence is 13 residues long. CDR1 and CDR2 (germline): MNHEY, SMNVEV (reference sequence). CDR3 in amino acids: CASSWSVSYEQYF. DNA for the CDR3: TGTGCCAGCAGTTGGTCAGTTTCCTACGAGCAGTACTTC.

The chain's CDR3 is CASSDSGQASEAFF. For the CDR3, the DNA is TGTGCCAGCAGTGACTCGGGGCAGGCTTCTGAAGCTTTCTTT. The gene calls are TRBV6-4 and TRBJ1-1; weak D call: TRBD1 (5 bases). The CDR3 loop spans 14 amino acids. V lost 0 bases and J 6 bases, leaving 11 bases between the germline ends. CDR1 is MRHNA, CDR2 SNTAGT, per germline.

In this sample, this clone turned up once. The V and J genes are TRBV19 and TRBJ2-1, with 7 bases matching TRBD1. CDR3 length: 14 residues. CDR1 LNHDA and CDR2 SQIVND come from the germline V gene (reference sequence). After removal of 5 bases from V and 1 base from J, the junction contained 2 bases not matched to a gene. In nucleotides, the CDR3 is TGTGCCAGTAGTCGACAGGGTTCCTACAATGAGCAGTTCTTC. Translation gives CASSRQGSYNEQFF.

This chain joins TRBV6-2 or TRBV6-3 and TRBJ1-1, with 8 nucleotides matching TRBD1. The CDR3 sequence is 17 residues long. After removal of 6 bases from V and 1 base from J, the junction contained 13 bases not matched to a gene. The germline V gene encodes CDR1 MNHEY and CDR2 SVGEGT. The CDR3 DNA sequence: TGTGCCAGCAGCCCCTGGGCCCCCGGGACAGGGAACACTGAAGCTTTCTTT. Translation gives CASSPWAPGTGNTEAFF.

V and J are TRBV2 and TRBJ1-1; 8 bases match TRBD1. The V segment lost 9 bases and the J segment 4 bases; nucleotides outside the gene matches: 10. Per the germline V gene, CDR1 is SNHLY and CDR2 is FYNNEI. This CDR3 region has 14 residues. The CDR3 sequence is CARSRTGRGTEAFF. In DNA, the CDR3 is TGTGCCAGATCCCGGACAGGGAGAGGCACTGAAGCTTTCTTT.

The gene calls are TRBV6-5 and TRBJ1-2; 7 nucleotides align to TRBD1. The CDR3 sequence is 15 residues long. Germline-derived CDR1 and CDR2 are MNHEY and SVGAGI. V lost 5 bases to trimming and J lost 3 bases; unmatched junction nucleotides: 9. The CDR3 DNA follows: TGTGCCAGCAGTAGGGACCGAGGGACAGACTATGGCTACACCTTC. Amino acid sequence: CASSRDRGTDYGYTF.